The rows below give T cell receptor beta chains drawn from one sample of a study of shared clonotypes between healthy human individuals. The protocol was immunoSEQ multiplex PCR, while the TCRdb copy is restricted to in-frame clones and leaves out a portion. The profile shows 530,000 or so clones, approximately 79% of them singletons. The sample taken for sequencing was PBMCs. These receptors were obtained from a woman in her thirties or forties in good health. Some clones in this sample may be carry-over from other donors' samples. Each CDR3 is given with its conserved first and last residue. The order of the fields is J gene, V gene, CDR3 protein.

>TRBJ1-1|TRBV7-9
CASSNIGTEAFF
>TRBJ1-4|TRBV4-3
CASSQVGTTNEKLFF
>TRBJ2-1|TRBV7-2
CASSLVVGDEQFF
>TRBJ2-2|TRBV5-4
CASSLGLAGTGELFF
>TRBJ2-7|TRBV19
CASSMPGGSYEQYF
>TRBJ2-2|TRBV2
CASRSGGVSGELFF
>TRBJ2-7|TRBV28
CASSLDPATYEQYF
>TRBJ2-1|TRBV10-3
CAISEANNEQFF
>TRBJ2-5|TRBV6-1
CASSEALLSGYQETQYF
>TRBJ1-3|TRBV5-1
CASSLAGGAFGNTIYF
>TRBJ2-3|TRBV5-1
CASSLRLAGGLGTDTQYF
>TRBJ2-3|TRBV9
CASSVDSSGDTQYF
>TRBJ2-1|TRBV7-3
CASSAGLAGAGEQFF
>TRBJ1-1|TRBV6-5
CASRQGGTEAFF
>TRBJ1-1|TRBV6-1
CASSEGGNTEAFF
>TRBJ1-1|TRBV6-1
CASSNTFREARAFF
>TRBJ2-2|TRBV5-1
CASSATGEVAGELFF
>TRBJ1-1|TRBV7-8
CASSRTLMNTEAFF
>TRBJ1-5|TRBV28
CASRVPSNSNQPQHF
>TRBJ2-7|TRBV7-2
CASSLGAGPYEQYF
>TRBJ2-2|TRBV19
CASSRRTSVPNTGELFF
>TRBJ1-4|TRBV19
CASSIITATNEKLFF
>TRBJ1-5|TRBV2
CASSVQGLAQPQHF
>TRBJ1-1|TRBV9
CASSATGANTEAFF
>TRBJ2-3|TRBV5-1
CASRTNTGPTQYF
>TRBJ2-5|TRBV7-2
CASSTDGLVQETQYF
>TRBJ1-2|TRBV4-2
CASSQDPISGKRGYGYTF
>TRBJ2-5|TRBV14
CASSPGTSGTQYF
>TRBJ2-6|TRBV30
CAWSGIGLLGGANVLTF
>TRBJ1-1|TRBV29-1
CSAALGPNTEAFF
>TRBJ2-1|TRBV7-9
CASSLGTGGNVYNEQFF
>TRBJ2-7|TRBV19
CASSAGTTYEQYF
>TRBJ2-1|TRBV5-1
CASSPRQGQGQSEQFF
>TRBJ2-7|TRBV30
CAWSPRGDREQYF
>TRBJ2-5|TRBV27
CASSLGQGEEGTQYF
>TRBJ2-5|TRBV2
CASSDVGGETQYF
>TRBJ2-3|TRBV9
CASSIPSGGGTDTQYF
>TRBJ1-5|TRBV15
CATSRNDRAGDQPQHF
>TRBJ2-2|TRBV19
CASSLTTGELFF
>TRBJ2-1|TRBV7-3
CASSSTSGSYNEQFF
>TRBJ2-2|TRBV5-1
CASSLEGRQGFTGELFF
>TRBJ2-6|TRBV11-2
CASPLFGTGGSGANVLTF
>TRBJ1-1|TRBV6-5
CASRDLTSNTEAFF
>TRBJ2-5|TRBV5-1
CASSLGGLAGQETQYF
>TRBJ1-4|TRBV2
CATLGAGYEKLFF
>TRBJ2-3|TRBV30
CACDRISTDTQYF
>TRBJ2-5|TRBV7-8
CASSSRDSAETQYF